Below are 9 T cell receptor beta chains sequenced from a single sample in a study of T cell changes during pregnancy in multiple sclerosis. Repertoires were generated with immunoSEQ multiplex PCR, while TCRdb's copy carries only in-frame clones and drops some. The sample lists around 30,000 clones, approximately 90% seen once, with about 4.5% in the top ten. The specimen was CD8+ T cells from peripheral blood mononuclear cells, collected in the second trimester of pregnancy. Receptors were obtained from a female donor with multiple sclerosis, enrolled in a pregnancy study.

This chain joins TRBV6-1 and TRBJ1-2; tentative D call: TRBD1 (5 bases). The germline CDR1 and CDR2 sequences are MNHNS and SASEGT. This CDR3 spans 15 amino acids. The V end lost 11 bases, the J end lost 4 bases, and 23 bases lay between the germline ends. The CDR3 loop is CASGAGRRTGYGYTF. The CDR3 DNA is TGTGCCTCCGGGGCAGGGAGGAGAACGGGCTATGGCTACACCTTC.

The rearrangement uses TRBV5-6 and TRBJ2-7, with TRBD2 as a possible D gene (6 bases). CDR1 SGHDT and CDR2 YYEEEE come from the germline V gene. The CDR3 is 14 amino acids. V lost 4 bases to trimming and J lost 4 bases, with 15 bases between them. CDR3: CASSQTGALYEQYF. CDR3 nucleotide sequence: TGTGCCAGCAGCCAGACGGGAGCTTTGTACGAGCAGTACTTC.

The V call is TRBV27, the J call TRBJ1-4, with D possibly matching TRBD1 (5 bases). From germline, CDR1 is MNHEY and CDR2 SMNVEV (reference sequence). The CDR3 spans 15 residues. V lost 6 bases and J 5 bases, leaving 16 bases between the germline ends. The CDR3 DNA reads TGTGCCAGCAGAATTCGGGGGGGTCGAAATGAAAAACTGTTTTTT. Its translation is CASRIRGGRNEKLFF.

The chain links TRBV16 to TRBJ1-2; no clear D. The CDR3 consists of 13 residues. Looked up from germline, CDR1 is KGHSY and CDR2 is FQNENV. Between the trimmed V and J ends, which lost 4 bases and 6 bases, there was a span of 12 bases. For the CDR3, the DNA is TGTGCCAGCAGCCGAGGGCCTCGACATGGCTACACCTTC. Translated: CASSRGPRHGYTF.

The rearrangement joins TRBV6-1 to TRBJ1-6; a weak D match, TRBD1 (6 bases). V lost 3 bases to trimming and J lost 9 bases, with 15 bases between them. CDR1 MNHNS and CDR2 SASEGT come from the germline V gene. The CDR3 has 15 residues. CDR3 DNA: TGTGCCAGCAGTGAGTTACAGGGTTTGAGTTCACCCCTCCACTTT. Encoded protein: CASSELQGLSSPLHF.

The rearrangement joins TRBV5-6 to TRBJ2-7; possibly TRBD1 for D (6 bases). V lost 4 bases to trimming and J lost 7 bases, with 18 bases between them. This CDR3 is built from 14 residues. The germline V gene encodes CDR1 SGHDT and CDR2 YYEEEE. The CDR3 nucleotides are TGTGCCAGCAGCCAAGGGACAATGATGAGTGAGCAGTACTTC. It codes for CASSQGTMMSEQYF.

The V call is TRBV28, the J call TRBJ2-2; TRBD1 matches at 7 bases. The trim removed 5 bases at V and 3 bases at J, leaving 12 bases unmatched. The CDR3 loop spans 17 amino acids. Germline V gene data show CDR1 as MDHEN and CDR2 as SYDVKM. This chain's CDR3 is CASSRPDRVDHTGELFF. The CDR3 DNA sequence: TGTGCCAGCAGTCGACCAGACAGGGTCGATCACACCGGGGAGCTGTTTTTT.

The CDR3 sequence is CASSRSYEQYF. CDR3 nucleotide sequence: TGTGCCAGCTCCCGTTCCTACGAGCAGTACTTC. The rearrangement joins TRBV18 to TRBJ2-7; D is unresolved. The germline V gene has CDR1 KGHSH and CDR2 LQKENI. The CDR3 loop spans 11 amino acids. Trimming took 6 bases from V and 1 from J, leaving 4 bases between them.

The chain joins TRBV9 to TRBJ2-1; TRBD2 might be the D (6 bases). The CDR3 spans 14 residues. CDR1 and CDR2 from the germline V gene are SGDLS and YYNGEE. Between the trimmed V and J ends, which lost 4 bases and 4 bases, there was a span of 12 bases. CDR3 in amino acids: CASSMGGGYNEQFF. The CDR3 DNA is TGTGCCAGCAGCATGGGTGGGGGGTACAATGAGCAGTTCTTC.